The 24 T cell receptor beta chains below come from one sample, sequenced in a study of graft-versus-host responses after intestinal transplantation. Assay: immunoSEQ multiplex PCR; the TCRdb copy retains only in-frame clones and omits some. The sample has about 6,900 clones; approximately 23% are singletons. Material: alloreactive CD4+ T cells from a mixed lymphocyte reaction culture, obtained before transplantation. As to subset: CFSE-low proliferating T cells sorted from roughly six-day pre-transplant mixed lymphocyte reaction (GvH or HvG direction). The receptors were sampled from a human patient who was an organ donor for intestinal transplantation.

This clone came up a few times. At one boundary the junction diverges from the germline segment, which might be a read error. The CDR3 DNA follows: TGTGCCAGCAGCTTGGGGGTAGGGAATGGCTACACCTTC. It translates to CASSLGVGNGYTF. The chain has TRBV5-3 and TRBJ1-2; weak D call: TRBD1 (5 bases). Being an ORF, TRBV5-3 has a function that is uncertain. This CDR3 contains 13 residues.

The gene calls are TRBV2 and TRBJ2-5; 7 bases line up with TRBD2. V was clipped by 5 bases and J by 5 bases; unmatched bases: 11. Germline V CDR1 and CDR2: SNHLY, FYNNEI. CDR3 length equals 15 residues. CDR3 sequence: CASSPGDVGGETQYF. The CDR3 DNA reads as TGTGCCAGCAGTCCTGGAGATGTGGGGGGGGAGACCCAGTACTTC.

This clone was counted a few times. The chain links TRBV5-1 to TRBJ1-4; D may be TRBD1 (5 bases). Between the trimmed V and J ends, which lost 1 base and 0 bases, there was a span of 7 bases. CDR1 is SGHRS, CDR2 YFSETQ, per germline. This CDR3 region has 15 residues. In DNA form, the CDR3 reads TGCGCCAGCAGCTTGACGGGGGCAACTAATGAAAAACTGTTTTTT. Protein: CASSLTGATNEKLFF.

This rearrangement joins TRBV19 to TRBJ2-3; 12 nucleotides align to TRBD2. The germline V gene encodes CDR1 LNHDA and CDR2 SQIVND (reference sequence). The CDR3 is 15 amino acids. V dropped 6 bases and J dropped 5; count of bases not matched to a gene: 6. The CDR3 here is CASSLSLAGGDTQYF. Here the CDR3 DNA reads TGTGCCAGTAGCCTGTCACTAGCGGGAGGAGATACGCAGTATTTT.

Written as DNA, the CDR3 is TGTGCCAGCAGTCCGGACAGGGTCACAGATACGCAGTATTTT. Amino acid sequence: CASSPDRVTDTQYF. This chain connects TRBV6-5 to TRBJ2-3, with 8 bases matching TRBD1. Losses at the gene ends were 5 bases for V and 2 bases for J; bases not matched to a gene: 3. The length of the CDR3 is 14 residues. Looked up from germline, CDR1 is MNHEY and CDR2 is SVGAGI.

This sequence joins TRBV7-3 and TRBJ1-5, with D possibly matching TRBD1 (6 bases). The CDR3 is 16 residues long. Germline values: CDR1 SGHTA, CDR2 FQGTGA. The V end lost 2 bases, the J end lost 2 bases, and 13 bases lay between the germline ends. The CDR3 region has the DNA TGTGCCAGCAGCTTAGGCGGGGGCGAGGGCAATCAGCCCCAGCATTTT. Its protein is CASSLGGGEGNQPQHF.

The chain carries TRBV7-2 and TRBJ2-3, with 10 bases identical to TRBD1. After removal of 5 bases from V and 4 bases from J, the junction contained 9 bases not matched to a gene. This CDR3 has 16 residues. Germline V gene lookup returns CDR1 SGHTA and CDR2 FQGNSA. The CDR3 spells CASSPTGTGVPDTQYF. The CDR3, as DNA: TGTGCCAGCAGCCCAACGGGGACAGGGGTTCCAGATACGCAGTATTTT.

The CDR3 DNA reads as TGTGCCAGCAGCTTAGGGACAGGGGGCGCTTTTGGCTACACCTTC. Its translation is CASSLGTGGAFGYTF. V gene TRBV7-9 combines with J gene TRBJ1-2; 11 bases match TRBD1. The ends lost 1 base at V and 7 bases at J; junction bases unmatched: 5. Germline assignment: CDR1 SEHNR and CDR2 FQNEAQ (reference sequence). The CDR3 contains 15 residues.

The chain has TRBV11-3 and TRBJ1-5; 9 bases align to TRBD1. V was clipped by 1 base and J by 4 bases; unmatched bases: 5. Germline values: CDR1 SGHNT, CDR2 YENEEA. CDR3 size: 16 residues. CDR3 bases: TGTGCCAGCAGCTTAGGGTACGGGACAGGGAATCAGCCCCAGCATTTT. It translates to CASSLGYGTGNQPQHF.

CDR3 sequence reads: CASSLTGFTEAFF. DNA for the CDR3: TGTGCCAGCAGCTTAACAGGGTTCACTGAAGCTTTCTTT. The V gene is TRBV7-3, the J gene TRBJ1-1; no definite D call. CDR3 length: 13 amino acids. Trimming stripped 0 bases from V and 4 bases from J, with 6 bases between. The germline gives CDR1 SGHTA, CDR2 FQGTGA.

In its sample, this clone ranks as medium-sized. The rearrangement links TRBV7-9 to TRBJ2-2; possible D gene TRBD1, 6 bases. CDR1 and CDR2 from the germline V gene are SEHNR and FQNEAQ (reference sequence). V lost 3 bases, J lost 3 bases, and 8 bases lay in between. The CDR3 extends over 14 amino acids. DNA of the CDR3: TGTGCCAGCAGCTTGCAGGGGTACACCGGGGAGCTGTTTTTT. This translates into CASSLQGYTGELFF.

The chain is built from TRBV28 and TRBJ2-7; no firm D call. This CDR3 is built from 12 residues. Germline values: CDR1 MDHEN, CDR2 SYDVKM. V lost 4 bases and J lost 9, with 13 bases in between. In DNA, the CDR3 is TGTGCCAGCAGTTCCCCCTCAACGAGGCAGTACTTC. This codes for CASSSPSTRQYF.

This clone has more than one count but fewer than ten. The V gene is TRBV7-6, the J gene TRBJ2-7; perhaps TRBD1 as D (6 bases). Trimming pared 5 bases from V and 6 bases from J, leaving 14 bases between. The CDR3 has 13 residues. The V gene's germline CDR1 is SGHVS and CDR2 FNYEAQ. DNA for the CDR3: TGTGCCAGCAGCCCCACAGGGCCTGGCGAGCAGTACTTC. Its translation: CASSPTGPGEQYF.

The rearrangement uses TRBV28 and TRBJ1-5, with a tentative D call TRBD1 (5 bases). V was cut by 4 bases and J by 7 bases, with 11 bases left in between. CDR1 and CDR2 (germline): MDHEN, SYDVKM. The CDR3 length is 13 residues. The CDR3, as DNA: TGTGCCAGCAGTTATCCGGGGGGACAGCCCCAGCATTTT. It codes for CASSYPGGQPQHF. Supplemented by reference TRBV28 and TRBJ1-5, the full variable domain reads DVKVTQSSRYLVKRTGEKVFLECVQDMDHENMFWYRQDPGLGLRLIYFSYDVKMKEKGDIPEGYSVSREKKERFSLILESASTNQTSMYLCASSYPGGQPQHFGDGTRLSIL.

In its sample, this clone ranks as medium-sized. The J gene is TRBJ2-2, the V gene TRBV7-9; 12 bases are shared with TRBD2. This CDR3 is built from 16 residues. The germline V gene encodes CDR1 SEHNR and CDR2 FQNEAQ (reference sequence). The ends lost 3 bases at V and 5 bases at J; junction bases unmatched: 4. CDR3 loop: CASSLRTSGITGELFF. CDR3 coding DNA: TGTGCCAGCAGCTTGCGGACTAGCGGGATTACCGGGGAGCTGTTTTTT.

V is TRBV6-6 and J is TRBJ2-5; D perhaps matches TRBD2 (5 bases). The CDR3 is 14 residues long. CDR1 MNHNY and CDR2 SVGAGI come from the germline V gene (reference sequence). V was cut by 2 bases and J by 5 bases, with 12 bases left in between. CDR3 in DNA: TGTGCCAGCAGTTACCGGGCCTGGAGGGAGACCCAGTACTTC. Translating gives CASSYRAWRETQYF.

About this clone itself: A single base is all that separates this from a far larger clone, so a read error is likely. The J gene is TRBJ1-2, the V gene TRBV29-1; TRBD1 might be the D (6 bases). V lost 8 bases to trimming and J lost 4 bases, with 20 bases between them. The CDR3 runs 14 residues. Germline V lookup: CDR1 SQVTM, CDR2 ANQGSEA. CDR3 protein: CSFQEVQGLYGYTF. In nucleotides, the CDR3 is TGCAGCTTTCAGGAGGTACAGGGCCTCTATGGCTACACCTTC.

The table lists this clone with a few counts. V and J are TRBV5-5 and TRBJ2-5; 11 bases map to TRBD2. V shed 4 bases, J shed 1 base, and the junction held 15 bases outside the gene matches. CDR1 SGHKS and CDR2 YYEKEE come from the germline V gene (reference sequence). CDR3 length equals 19 residues. This chain's CDR3 is CASSHGVAGGLASQETQYF. For the CDR3, the DNA is TGTGCCAGCAGCCACGGGGTAGCGGGAGGGCTGGCCTCCCAAGAGACCCAGTACTTC.

V and J are TRBV28 and TRBJ2-7; D is unclear. Trimming took 6 bases from V and 0 from J, leaving 15 bases between them. The length of the CDR3 is 15 residues. From germline, CDR1 is MDHEN and CDR2 SYDVKM. CDR3 loop: CASSPVGRSSYEQYF. In nucleotides, the CDR3 is TGTGCCAGCAGCCCGGTAGGGCGGTCCTCCTACGAGCAGTACTTC.

The CDR3 nucleotides are TGTGCCAGCAGCTTAGTTTCAGGGAACATTCAGTACTTC. Protein product: CASSLVSGNIQYF. V and J are TRBV7-9 and TRBJ2-4, with D maybe TRBD1 (5 bases). CDR1 and CDR2 from the germline V gene are SEHNR and FQNEAQ (reference sequence). CDR3 length: 13 residues. V shed 1 base and J shed 7 bases, with 8 bases lying between them.

The chain is built from TRBV30 and TRBJ1-5; D may be TRBD1 (5 bases). Trimming took 2 bases from V and 3 from J, leaving 14 bases between them. The CDR3 loop spans 15 amino acids. The germline gives CDR1 GTSNPN, CDR2 SVGIG (reference sequence). The CDR3 DNA follows: TGTGCCTGGAGTCTGGGGGGTAGGAACAATCAGCCCCAGCATTTT. It is translated as CAWSLGGRNNQPQHF.

V gene TRBV7-6 combines with J gene TRBJ2-1, with D possibly matching TRBD1 (5 bases). This CDR3 comprises 13 residues. Trimming removed 3 bases from V and 7 bases from J, with 10 bases in between. Per the germline V gene, CDR1 is SGHVS and CDR2 is FNYEAQ. CDR3 bases: TGTGCCAGCAGCTTTTTCCAGGGAAATGAGCAGTTCTTC. Encoded protein: CASSFFQGNEQFF.

The chain joins TRBV7-2 to TRBJ1-2, with 10 bases that match TRBD1. Losses at the gene ends were 4 bases for V and 1 base for J; bases not matched to a gene: 9. The CDR3 covers 17 residues. The germline V gene encodes CDR1 SGHTA and CDR2 FQGNSA. CDR3 nucleotides: TGTGCCAGCAGCTGGCTGACAGGGGGCTCCTTTAACTATGGCTACACCTTC. Translated, it gives CASSWLTGGSFNYGYTF.

The chain uses TRBV11-3 and TRBJ2-1; 7 bases agree with TRBD2. The ends lost 1 base at V and 11 bases at J; junction bases unmatched: 8. Per germline, CDR1 SGHNT and CDR2 YENEEA. This CDR3 has 14 amino acids. CDR3 nucleotide sequence: TGTGCCAGCAGCTTAGCGGGAGGACGGCCTAAGCAGTTCTTC. This encodes CASSLAGGRPKQFF. Full variable domain (outside the CDR3, taken from reference TRBV11-3 and TRBJ2-1): EAGVVQSPRYKIIEKKQPVAFWCNPISGHNTLYWYLQNLGQGPELLIRYENEEAVDDSQLPKDRFSAERLKGVDSTLKIQPAELGDSAVYLCASSLAGGRPKQFFGPGTRLTVL.